These 28 T cell receptor beta chains were all obtained from the same sample, sequenced in a study of blood T cell repertoires in COVID-19. Generated by immunoSEQ multiplex PCR, the TCRdb table keeps only in-frame clones and is missing some. The sample holds hundreds of thousands of clones; 70% to 90% are singletons and the top ten take almost 2%. The sample taken for sequencing was PBMCs or T cells enriched from blood (not recorded which). The receptors were gathered from a woman aged 18-29 years with acute COVID-19.

This clone showed up just a few times. The rearrangement joins TRBV11-2 to TRBJ1-6; TRBD1 aligns across 11 bases. Germline V CDR1 and CDR2: SGHAT, FQNNGV. V lost 5 bases and J lost 4; bases outside the gene matches: 7. CDR3 length: 17 amino acids. CDR3 sequence (DNA): TGTGCCAGCAGCCCAGGGACAGGGGGGAGGTATAATTCACCCCTCCACTTT. Its translation is CASSPGTGGRYNSPLHF.

The chain combines TRBV5-4 with TRBJ1-2; the match to TRBD1 covers 7 bases. The J segment lost 1 base and the V segment lost 0 bases, leaving 6 bases of the junction unmatched. The CDR3 extends over 16 amino acids. Germline loops: CDR1 SGHNT, CDR2 YYREEE (reference sequence). The CDR3 nucleotides read TGTGCCAGCAGCTTGGGAGGGGGCGGTCATAACTATGGCTACACCTTC. Its translation is CASSLGGGGHNYGYTF.

The chain is built from TRBV27 and TRBJ1-1, with D possibly being TRBD1 (5 bases). The CDR3 is 14 amino acids. CDR1 is MNHEY and CDR2 is SMNVEV in the germline V gene (reference sequence). V was clipped by 1 base and J by 4 bases, with 10 bases between them. CDR3 DNA: TGTGCCAGCAGTTTATTAACAGGTTCCACTGAAGCTTTCTTT. Amino acid sequence: CASSLLTGSTEAFF.

This clone was detected a few times. V gene TRBV14 combines with J gene TRBJ1-3; D is possibly TRBD1 (6 bases). V was trimmed by 3 bases and J by 0 bases, leaving 15 bases between them. CDR1 SGHDN and CDR2 FVKESK come from the germline V gene. The CDR3 contains 17 residues. The CDR3 sequence: CASSHRQELHSGNTIYF. For the CDR3, the DNA is TGTGCCAGCAGCCATCGACAGGAATTACACTCTGGAAACACCATATATTTT.

V is TRBV7-2 and J is TRBJ2-7; 12 bases agree with TRBD2. Looked up from germline, CDR1 is SGHTA and CDR2 is FQGNSA. V dropped 1 base and J dropped 4; count of bases not matched to a gene: 2. The CDR3 has 15 amino acids. DNA of the CDR3: TGTGCCAGCAGCTTAGGGACTAGCGGGATGTACGAGCAGTACTTC. Its protein product is CASSLGTSGMYEQYF.

V gene TRBV7-9 combines with J gene TRBJ1-1; 9 positions agree with TRBD1. Germline V gene sequence: CDR1 SEHNR, CDR2 FQNEAQ (reference sequence). J lost 4 bases, V lost 2 bases, and 11 bases had no gene match. The CDR3 consists of 17 residues. The CDR3 region is CASSLSTGGNPGTEAFF. For the CDR3, the DNA is TGTGCCAGCAGCTTATCAACAGGGGGCAACCCAGGCACTGAAGCTTTCTTT.

V and J are TRBV7-9 and TRBJ1-1; 10 bases align to TRBD1. Germline loops: CDR1 SEHNR, CDR2 FQNEAQ (reference sequence). CDR3 length: 13 amino acids. With 5 bases clipped from V and 3 bases from J, the junction kept 0 bases outside the gene matches. The CDR3 reads CASSGTGDTEAFF. DNA for the CDR3: TGTGCCAGCAGCGGGACAGGGGACACTGAAGCTTTCTTT.

The rearrangement joins TRBV7-8 to TRBJ2-7; D possibly corresponds to TRBD2 (6 bases). Germline CDR1 and CDR2: SGHVS and FQNEAQ. This CDR3 comprises 12 residues. As DNA, the CDR3 is TGTGCTACTCGCGGGGACGTCTACGAGCAGTACTTC. It encodes CATRGDVYEQYF. The variable domain in full, completed from reference TRBV7-8 and TRBJ2-7, reads GAGVSQSPRYKVAKRGQDVALRCDPISGHVSLFWYQQALGQGPEFLTYFQNEAQLDKSGLPSDRFFAERPEGSVSTLKIQRTQQEDSAVYLCATRGDVYEQYFGPGTRLTVT.

The chain has TRBV7-2 and TRBJ1-1; TRBD1 is a possible D gene (6 bases). CDR3 length: 16 residues. Trimming removed 2 bases at V and 5 bases at J, with 18 bases between. Germline V gives CDR1 SGHTA, CDR2 FQGNSA. CDR3 bases: TGTGCCAGCAGCTTAATTGGTACAGGGAAGGAAACTGAAGCTTTCTTT. Its protein product is CASSLIGTGKETEAFF. The entire variable domain, with the rest obtained from reference TRBV7-2 and TRBJ1-1, is as follows: GAGVSQSPSNKVTEKGKDVELRCDPISGHTALYWYRQSLGQGLEFLIYFQGNSAPDKSGLPSDRFSAERTGGSVSTLTIQRTQQEDSAVYLCASSLIGTGKETEAFFGQGTRLTVV.

V gene TRBV13 combines with J gene TRBJ2-7; D possibly corresponds to TRBD2 (6 bases). V lost 0 bases to trimming and J lost 6 bases, with 21 bases between them. The CDR3 sequence is 17 residues long. From germline, CDR1 is PRHDT and CDR2 FYEKMQ (reference sequence). This CDR3 is CASSLGRWGEPRSEQYF. The CDR3 bases are TGTGCCAGCAGCTTAGGCCGATGGGGGGAGCCCCGGAGCGAGCAGTACTTC.

The chain has TRBV28 and TRBJ2-1; 9 nucleotides line up with TRBD2. V lost 4 bases to trimming and J lost 0 bases; unmatched junction nucleotides: 1. CDR1 MDHEN and CDR2 SYDVKM come from the germline V gene. The CDR3 length is 15 residues. Written as DNA, the CDR3 is TGTGCCAGCAGTTATAGCGGGAGCTCCTACAATGAGCAGTTCTTC. It codes for CASSYSGSSYNEQFF.

The chain employs TRBV5-1 and TRBJ1-2; weak D call: TRBD1 (5 bases). V lost 4 bases and J 1 base, leaving 11 bases between the germline ends. CDR1 is SGHRS and CDR2 is YFSETQ in the germline V gene. This CDR3 is 14 amino acids long. The CDR3: CASSPVTVNYGYTF. CDR3 DNA sequence: TGCGCCAGCAGCCCTGTGACAGTTAACTATGGCTACACCTTC.

As concerns this clone: At one boundary the junction diverges from the germline segment, which might be a read error. The rearrangement uses TRBV24-1 and TRBJ1-2; maybe TRBD1 (5 bases). Germline V gene lookup returns CDR1 KGHDR and CDR2 SFDVKD. The CDR3 has 12 residues. The CDR3 here is CATSDNQGPRLF. CDR3 in DNA: TGTGCCACCAGTGATAATCAGGGCCCCCGGCTCTTC.

The chain links TRBV11-2 to TRBJ1-2; D is perhaps TRBD1 (6 bases). CDR3 length: 15 residues. Germline V gives CDR1 SGHAT, CDR2 FQNNGV. V shed 1 base and J shed 5 bases, with 14 bases lying between them. The CDR3 here is CASSLVYRESYGYTF. The CDR3 nucleotides are TGTGCCAGCAGCTTAGTGTACAGGGAAAGTTATGGCTACACCTTC.

V usage is TRBV5-1 and J usage is TRBJ1-2; D gene uncertain. Germline CDR1 and CDR2: SGHRS and YFSETQ. Trimming left V 0 bases short and J 0 bases short, with 9 bases between. CDR3 size: 15 residues. CDR3 region: CASSLDGSTNYGYTF. DNA for the CDR3: TGCGCCAGCAGCTTGGACGGGAGCACTAACTATGGCTACACCTTC.

This clone was observed once. The V and J genes are TRBV2 and TRBJ1-6, with a possible D match to TRBD1 (6 bases). The V gene's germline CDR1 is SNHLY and CDR2 FYNNEI. This CDR3 has 14 amino acids. With 6 bases removed from V and 6 bases from J, the gap between germline ends came to 12 bases. CDR3 bases: TGTGCCAGCAGCGTAGACAGGACTAATTCACCCCTCCACTTT. It yields the protein CASSVDRTNSPLHF.

The chain carries TRBV10-3 and TRBJ1-2; TRBD1 matches at 9 bases. V dropped 0 bases and J dropped 6; count of bases not matched to a gene: 5. This CDR3 has 15 amino acids. Germline CDR1 reads ENHRY; CDR2 reads SYGVKD. The DNA for the CDR3 is TGTGCCATCAGTGAGTCCCCGGGACAGGGAGATGGCTACACCTTC. Its protein is CAISESPGQGDGYTF.

Only a few counts were recorded for this clone. The chain employs TRBV19 and TRBJ2-7, with 9 positions matching TRBD1. Germline lookup yields CDR1 LNHDA and CDR2 SQIVND (reference sequence). The ends lost 6 bases at V and 5 bases at J; junction bases unmatched: 8. The CDR3 is made up of 14 amino acids. The CDR3 DNA is TGTGCCAGTAGGAGGACAGGGGCGCTCGACGAGCAGTACTTC. It is translated as CASRRTGALDEQYF.

The chain carries TRBV11-3 and TRBJ2-2, with 11 positions matching TRBD2. CDR1 SGHNT and CDR2 YENEEA come from the germline V gene. This CDR3 region has 16 residues. Losses at the gene ends were 6 bases for V and 5 bases for J; bases not matched to a gene: 8. This chain's CDR3 is CASSNGLAGLTGELFF. The DNA for the CDR3 is TGTGCCAGCAGTAACGGACTAGCGGGTCTAACCGGGGAGCTGTTTTTT.

The rearrangement links TRBV5-1 to TRBJ1-2, with D uncertain. The CDR3 contains 14 residues. Between the trimmed V and J ends, which lost 3 bases and 4 bases, there was a span of 13 bases. CDR1 is SGHRS and CDR2 is YFSETQ in the germline V gene. The CDR3 sequence: CASSSAGPGYGYTF. In nucleotides, the CDR3 is TGCGCCAGCAGCTCAGCGGGCCCAGGCTATGGCTACACCTTC.

The CDR3 here is CASSRTGEQYF. For the CDR3, the DNA is TGTGCCAGCAGCCGGACGGGGGAGCAGTACTTC. The chain employs TRBV28 and TRBJ2-7; D might be TRBD2 (5 bases). The CDR3 is 11 amino acids. Trimming stripped 6 bases from V and 7 bases from J, with 10 bases between. CDR1 is MDHEN, CDR2 SYDVKM, per germline.

This chain links TRBV9 with TRBJ2-3; perhaps TRBD1 as D (6 bases). The CDR3 consists of 16 residues. V shed 4 bases and J shed 6 bases, with 21 bases lying between them. Germline CDR1 and CDR2: SGDLS and YYNGEE. Written as DNA, the CDR3 is TGTGCCAGCAGCCCCCGGGACACCAGAGATGGTGATACGCAGTATTTT. It encodes CASSPRDTRDGDTQYF.

The chain combines TRBV7-9 with TRBJ1-5, with 7 bases identical to TRBD1. J was trimmed by 2 bases and V by 5 bases; bases with no gene match: 3. The CDR3 contains 14 residues. CDR1 SEHNR and CDR2 FQNEAQ come from the germline V gene (reference sequence). In DNA form, the CDR3 reads TGTGCCAGCAGCGCTACAGGGGGCAATCAGCCCCAGCATTTT. Protein product: CASSATGGNQPQHF.

This clone came up once. Other DNA sequences in the same sample also yield this CDR3. The V and J genes are TRBV28 and TRBJ2-3; TRBD1 matches 8 bases. This CDR3 comprises 14 residues. V lost 6 bases to trimming and J lost 0 bases; unmatched junction nucleotides: 2. The V gene's germline CDR1 is MDHEN and CDR2 SYDVKM. CDR3 nucleotide sequence: TGTGCCAGCAGGAGGACAGGGAGCACAGATACGCAGTATTTT. Encoded protein: CASRRTGSTDTQYF.

This chain uses TRBV6-5 with TRBJ2-7; D is perhaps TRBD1 (5 bases). V lost 0 bases and J 7 bases, leaving 7 bases between the germline ends. Germline V CDR1 and CDR2: MNHEY, SVGAGI. CDR3 length equals 12 residues. CDR3 in DNA: TGTGCCAGCAGTTACTCGCAGGGAGAGCAGTACTTC. Translating gives CASSYSQGEQYF.

This clone was seen a handful of times. This chain joins TRBV3-1 (or the pseudogene TRBV3-2) and TRBJ1-2; D unclear. The CDR3 extends over 14 amino acids. V lost 4 bases, J lost 7 bases, and 16 bases lay in between. Germline CDR1 LGHDT, CDR2 YNNKEL (reference sequence). The CDR3 here is CASSRRPGSFGYTF. CDR3 coding DNA: TGTGCCAGCAGCCGCAGACCGGGTTCATTTGGCTACACCTTC.

This clone was seen once. Different DNA sequences within this sample yield the same CDR3. V gene TRBV28 combines with J gene TRBJ1-2; D is unresolved. The V gene's germline CDR1 is MDHEN and CDR2 SYDVKM. Trimming stripped 4 bases from V and 5 bases from J, with 5 bases between. CDR3 length: 11 residues. CDR3 residues: CASSSSYGYTF. CDR3 nucleotides: TGTGCCAGCAGTTCCTCGTATGGCTACACCTTC.

This clone has only a few counts. The chain employs TRBV5-4 and TRBJ1-4, with 9 bases fitting TRBD1. Trimming removed 7 bases from V and 4 bases from J; junction bases left unmatched: 5. Looked up from germline, CDR1 is SGHNT and CDR2 is YYREEE (reference sequence). The CDR3 runs to 14 residues. CDR3 DNA: TGTGCCAGCGGCCCGGGACAGGGTAATGAAAAACTGTTTTTT. The encoded protein is CASGPGQGNEKLFF.